This T cell receptor (beta chain) was captured by sequencing in a study of PD-L1 blockade in urothelial cancer. Overall study context: Most patients, about 85% of the roughly 29, were males with bladder-origin cancer. Blood was analyzed 3 weeks (second dose) and 6 weeks after treatment start.

Regarding the study as a whole: When pretreatment blood TCR clonality was below the median, it predicted better survival.

Some clones are missing from TCRdb's copy, which holds only in-frame ones; the method was immunoSEQ multiplex PCR. The data contain about 120,000 clones, around 88% of them singletons. The time point was: peripheral blood 6 weeks after treatment start. Per germline, CDR1 SGDLS and CDR2 YYNGEE. This CDR3 spans 13 amino acids. V was clipped by 0 bases and J by 8 bases, with 8 bases between them. This clone was seen only once. The antigen remains undetermined. The source was PBMCs, collected around atezolizumab (anti-PD-L1) treatment. This receptor was obtained from a man aged 55 to 70 with urothelial cancer. The chain has TRBV9 and TRBJ1-4; D is perhaps TRBD1 (5 bases). This CDR3 is CASSVDRGEKLFF. The DNA of the CDR3 is TGTGCCAGCAGCGTAGACCGGGGGGAAAAACTGTTTTTT. The variable domain in full, with the rest retrieved from reference TRBV9 and TRBJ1-4, is DSGVTQTPKHLITATGQRVTLRCSPRSGDLSVYWYQQSLDQGLQFLIQYYNGEERAKGNILERFSAQQFPDLHSELNLSSLELGDSALYFCASSVDRGEKLFFGSGTQLSVL.